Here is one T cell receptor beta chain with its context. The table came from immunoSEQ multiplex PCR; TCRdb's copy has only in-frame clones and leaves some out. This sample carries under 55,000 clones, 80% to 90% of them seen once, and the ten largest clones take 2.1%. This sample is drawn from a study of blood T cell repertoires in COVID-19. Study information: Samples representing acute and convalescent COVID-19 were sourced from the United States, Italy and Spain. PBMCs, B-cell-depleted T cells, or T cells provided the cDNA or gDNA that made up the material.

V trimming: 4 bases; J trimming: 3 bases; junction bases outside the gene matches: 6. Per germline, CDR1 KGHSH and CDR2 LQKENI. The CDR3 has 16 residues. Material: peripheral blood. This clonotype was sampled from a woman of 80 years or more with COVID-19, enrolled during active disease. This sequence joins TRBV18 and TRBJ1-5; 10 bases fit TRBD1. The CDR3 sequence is CASSLDRGRANQPQHF. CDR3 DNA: TGTGCCAGCTCACTGGACAGGGGGAGGGCCAATCAGCCCCAGCATTTT.